These 5 T cell receptor beta chains share one sample of origin, sequenced in a study of shared clonotypes between healthy human individuals. Repertoires were generated with immunoSEQ multiplex PCR, while TCRdb's copy carries only in-frame clones and drops some. The sample records about 1.5 million clones, 95% to 99% being singletons. Sequences were obtained from naive CD4+ T cells sorted from blood. Stated subset: CD45RA+ positively selected. Receptors were obtained from a man aged 25-40 years in good health.

The chain employs TRBV9 and TRBJ2-7, with 10 bases identical to TRBD2. V lost 0 bases and J lost 2; bases outside the gene matches: 5. Germline CDR1 reads SGDLS; CDR2 reads YYNGEE. CDR3 length: 16 amino acids. The CDR3 protein is CASSVELAGAPYEQYF. DNA of the CDR3: TGTGCCAGCAGCGTAGAGCTAGCGGGAGCCCCCTACGAGCAGTACTTC. The full variable domain, in which reference TRBV9 and TRBJ2-7 provide the parts outside the CDR3, is DSGVTQTPKHLITATGQRVTLRCSPRSGDLSVYWYQQSLDQGLQFLIQYYNGEERAKGNILERFSAQQFPDLHSELNLSSLELGDSALYFCASSVELAGAPYEQYFGPGTRLTVT.

V is TRBV7-9 and J is TRBJ2-1; D remains unclear. V was cut by 5 bases and J by 6 bases, with 2 bases left in between. Germline CDR1 and CDR2: SEHNR and FQNEAQ (reference sequence). This CDR3 region has 10 residues. The CDR3 DNA is TGTGCCAGCAGCACCAATGAGCAGTTCTTC. Its translation: CASSTNEQFF.

J is TRBJ1-2 and V is TRBV9, with D possibly TRBD1 on 5 matching bases. The CDR3 contains 14 residues. V lost 4 bases and J lost 1, with 11 bases in between. Germline assignment: CDR1 SGDLS and CDR2 YYNGEE. The CDR3 DNA sequence: TGTGCCAGCAGCCCCAGGGTAGATAACTATGGCTACACCTTC. This gives the protein CASSPRVDNYGYTF.

Note on this clone: The sample carries other DNA sequences with the same CDR3. V and J are TRBV9 and TRBJ1-1; D is undetermined. The CDR3 length is 14 residues. Trimming left V 2 bases short and J 0 bases short, with 8 bases between. CDR1 is SGDLS and CDR2 is YYNGEE in the germline V gene. The DNA of the CDR3 is TGTGCCAGCAGCGTTGGGCCGATGAACACTGAAGCTTTCTTT. Encoded protein: CASSVGPMNTEAFF.

The rearrangement uses TRBV5-5 and TRBJ2-7; 11 nucleotides line up with TRBD1. Germline values: CDR1 SGHKS, CDR2 YYEKEE (reference sequence). This CDR3 is built from 18 residues. Trimming at V came to 0 bases and at J to 4 bases, leaving 12 bases not matched to a gene. CDR3 sequence (DNA): TGTGCCAGCAGCTTGGTTTTTTTTGGACAGGGGGCGTGGTACGAGCAGTACTTC. This gives the protein CASSLVFFGQGAWYEQYF.